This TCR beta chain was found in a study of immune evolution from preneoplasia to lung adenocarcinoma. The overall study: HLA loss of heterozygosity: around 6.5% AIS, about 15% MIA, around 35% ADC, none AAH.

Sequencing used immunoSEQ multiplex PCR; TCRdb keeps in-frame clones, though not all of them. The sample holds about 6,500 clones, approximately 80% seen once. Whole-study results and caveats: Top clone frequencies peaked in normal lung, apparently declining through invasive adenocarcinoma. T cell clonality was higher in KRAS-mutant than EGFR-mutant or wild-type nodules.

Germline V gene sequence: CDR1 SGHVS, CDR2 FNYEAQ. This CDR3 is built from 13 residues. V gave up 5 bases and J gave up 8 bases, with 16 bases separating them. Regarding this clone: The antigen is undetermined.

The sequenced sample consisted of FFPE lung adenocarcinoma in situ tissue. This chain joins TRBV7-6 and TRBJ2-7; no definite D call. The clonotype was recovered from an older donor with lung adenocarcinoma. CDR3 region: CASSIGGEGKQYF. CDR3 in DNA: TGTGCCAGCAGCATCGGTGGGGAAGGCAAGCAGTACTTC. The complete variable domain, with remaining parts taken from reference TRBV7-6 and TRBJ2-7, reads GAGVSQSPRYKVTKRGQDVALRCDPISGHVSLYWYRQALGQGPEFLTYFNYEAQQDKSGLPNDRFSAERPEGSISTLTIQRTEQRDSAMYRCASSIGGEGKQYFGPGTRLTVT.